This T cell receptor (beta chain) comes out of a study of T cells in Graves' hyperthyroidism and ophthalmopathy. Findings of the study overall: It was a median about 6.5 months before onset that the model predicted ophthalmopathy. Blood also carried most thyroid clonotypes expanded above 0.001.

RNA transcripts gave rise to amplified TCR beta CDR3 regions. RT-PCR in the first round (using the HTBI primer set) targeted the TCR CDR3. TCRdb recomputed calls from the multiplex PCR reads with MiXCR, one row per CDR3 protein. The sample has some 350,000 distinct CDR3 sequences; 12% to 15% are singletons. Uncontrolled infection, other autoimmune disease, pregnancy or lactation excluded patients. The CDR3 loop spans 14 amino acids. Trimming took 5 bases from V and 7 from J; bases not matched to a gene: 10. Many counts were recorded for this clonotype. Its antigen is as yet unknown. The sample was blood. The receptor was derived from a woman aged 55-69 years with Graves' ophthalmopathy. This sequence joins TRBV12-3 or TRBV12-4 and TRBJ2-7; 8 bases line up with TRBD1. This CDR3 reads CASSRDRIEGEQYF. Here the CDR3 DNA reads TGTGCCAGCAGTCGGGACAGGATTGAGGGAGAGCAGTACTTC.